A selection of T cell receptor beta chains follows, all from one sample in a study of blood T cell repertoires in COVID-19. The data were produced by immunoSEQ multiplex PCR, yet TCRdb's version contains in-frame clones alone and is incomplete. The table has more than 85,000 clones, more than 75% seen once. The specimen was peripheral blood. All receptors come from a human donor in a cohort sampled during active COVID-19. Each CDR3 is given with its conserved first and last residue. Each record gives: V gene, clone size, CDR3 length, J gene, D gene, CDR3 protein, CDR3 DNA. A D gene is named only where the DNA matches it firmly. Clone size is shown for a subset of rows, as once, few, many or a class of expanded clone.

V gene: TRBV9
clone size: NA
CDR3 length: 15
J gene: TRBJ2-7
D gene: NA
CDR3 protein: CASSVQITGDYEQYF
CDR3 DNA: TGTGCCAGCAGCGTACAGATTACTGGAGACTACGAGCAGTACTTC

V gene: TRBV29-1
clone size: NA
CDR3 length: 13
J gene: TRBJ1-1
D gene: TRBD1
CDR3 protein: CSVEQTGGTEAFF
CDR3 DNA: TGCAGCGTGGAGCAGACAGGGGGCACTGAAGCTTTCTTT

V gene: TRBV6-5
clone size: NA
CDR3 length: 15
J gene: TRBJ1-5
D gene: TRBD1
CDR3 protein: CASSPDRGHNQPQHF
CDR3 DNA: TGTGCCAGCAGCCCCGACAGGGGACATAATCAGCCCCAGCATTTT

V gene: TRBV5-4
clone size: NA
CDR3 length: 13
J gene: TRBJ1-4
D gene: NA
CDR3 protein: CASSLKAGEKLFF
CDR3 DNA: TGTGCCAGCAGCTTGAAAGCTGGTGAAAAACTGTTTTTT

V gene: TRBV9
clone size: NA
CDR3 length: 15
J gene: TRBJ2-7
D gene: TRBD2
CDR3 protein: CASSPRLASFYEQYF
CDR3 DNA: TGTGCCAGCAGCCCCCGACTAGCGAGCTTCTACGAGCAGTACTTC

V gene: TRBV6-5
clone size: NA
CDR3 length: 15
J gene: TRBJ2-3
D gene: TRBD2
CDR3 protein: CASRQRGGGTATQYF
CDR3 DNA: TGTGCCAGCAGACAGCGGGGGGGCGGTACGGCTACGCAGTATTTT

V gene: TRBV27
clone size: NA
CDR3 length: 15
J gene: TRBJ1-1
D gene: TRBD1
CDR3 protein: CASSAPGQGWTEAFF
CDR3 DNA: TGTGCCAGCAGTGCACCGGGACAGGGGTGGACTGAAGCTTTCTTT

V gene: TRBV5-1
clone size: NA
CDR3 length: 17
J gene: TRBJ2-1
D gene: TRBD2
CDR3 protein: CASSLNGGGASYNEQFF
CDR3 DNA: TGCGCCAGCAGCTTAAACGGCGGGGGGGCGAGTTACAATGAGCAGTTCTTC

V gene: TRBV7-2
clone size: once
CDR3 length: 13
J gene: TRBJ2-7
D gene: TRBD1
CDR3 protein: CASSTLQGYEQYF
CDR3 DNA: TGTGCCAGCAGCACCCTACAGGGGTACGAGCAGTACTTC

V gene: TRBV28
clone size: few
CDR3 length: 16
J gene: TRBJ1-2
D gene: NA
CDR3 protein: CASSSFGGGQRYGYTF
CDR3 DNA: TGTGCCAGCAGTTCCTTCGGCGGGGGGCAGAGGTATGGCTACACCTTC

V gene: TRBV5-4
clone size: NA
CDR3 length: 16
J gene: TRBJ2-5
D gene: NA
CDR3 protein: CASSLARALGIETQYF
CDR3 DNA: TGTGCCAGCAGCTTGGCCAGGGCGCTTGGTATTGAGACCCAGTACTTC

V gene: TRBV7-9
clone size: NA
CDR3 length: 18
J gene: TRBJ2-2
D gene: TRBD2
CDR3 protein: CASSPGTSGRPNTGELFF
CDR3 DNA: TGTGCCAGCAGCCCCGGGACTAGCGGGCGCCCGAACACCGGGGAGCTGTTTTTT

V gene: TRBV15
clone size: NA
CDR3 length: 14
J gene: TRBJ1-1
D gene: NA
CDR3 protein: CATSRNSGWTEAFF
CDR3 DNA: TGTGCCACCAGCCGAAACAGTGGTTGGACTGAAGCTTTCTTT

V gene: TRBV4-2
clone size: NA
CDR3 length: 15
J gene: TRBJ2-1
D gene: NA
CDR3 protein: CASSHPSILYNEQFF
CDR3 DNA: TGTGCCAGCAGCCACCCTAGCATCCTCTACAATGAGCAGTTCTTC

V gene: TRBV4-1
clone size: NA
CDR3 length: 16
J gene: TRBJ2-2
D gene: TRBD2
CDR3 protein: CASSPFSGGYTGELFF
CDR3 DNA: TGCGCCAGCAGCCCTTTTAGCGGGGGTTACACCGGGGAGCTGTTTTTT

V gene: TRBV5-1
clone size: NA
CDR3 length: 17
J gene: TRBJ1-4
D gene: TRBD1
CDR3 protein: CASSLAGTDTGHEKLFF
CDR3 DNA: TGCGCCAGCAGCTTGGCTGGGACAGACACCGGCCACGAAAAACTGTTTTTT

V gene: TRBV7-2
clone size: NA
CDR3 length: 13
J gene: TRBJ1-1
D gene: NA
CDR3 protein: CASTRQTNTEAFF
CDR3 DNA: TGTGCCAGCACGAGACAGACAAACACTGAAGCTTTCTTT

V gene: TRBV15
clone size: NA
CDR3 length: 14
J gene: TRBJ1-2
D gene: NA
CDR3 protein: CATSRGRGVGGYTF
CDR3 DNA: TGTGCCACCAGCAGAGGACGGGGGGTGGGAGGCTACACCTTC

V gene: TRBV11-2
clone size: once
CDR3 length: 13
J gene: TRBJ1-1
D gene: NA
CDR3 protein: CASSLEDRQRAFF
CDR3 DNA: TGTGCCAGCAGCTTAGAGGATAGGCAGAGGGCTTTCTTT

V gene: TRBV27
clone size: NA
CDR3 length: 16
J gene: TRBJ2-6
D gene: NA
CDR3 protein: CASSQARLSGANVLTF
CDR3 DNA: TGTGCCAGCAGTCAAGCTAGACTATCGGGGGCCAACGTCCTGACTTTC

V gene: TRBV28
clone size: NA
CDR3 length: 13
J gene: TRBJ2-7
D gene: NA
CDR3 protein: CASSLIGRDEQYF
CDR3 DNA: TGTGCCAGCAGTTTGATAGGCAGGGACGAGCAGTACTTC

V gene: TRBV19
clone size: NA
CDR3 length: 16
J gene: TRBJ1-6
D gene: TRBD1
CDR3 protein: CASSPRDRGYNSPLHF
CDR3 DNA: TGTGCCAGTAGCCCCCGGGACAGGGGATATAATTCACCCCTCCACTTT

V gene: TRBV7-3
clone size: NA
CDR3 length: 14
J gene: TRBJ2-3
D gene: NA
CDR3 protein: CASSSRQSTDTQYF
CDR3 DNA: TGTGCCAGCAGCTCGCGCCAAAGCACAGATACGCAGTATTTT

V gene: TRBV7-2
clone size: NA
CDR3 length: 15
J gene: TRBJ2-7
D gene: NA
CDR3 protein: CASSLGAAGWNEQYF
CDR3 DNA: TGTGCCAGCAGCTTAGGGGCGGCGGGTTGGAACGAGCAGTACTTC

V gene: TRBV3-1/TRBV3-2
clone size: NA
CDR3 length: 16
J gene: TRBJ1-4
D gene: NA
CDR3 protein: CASTAGVGVTNEKLFF
CDR3 DNA: TGTGCCAGCACCGCTGGGGTAGGGGTGACTAATGAAAAACTGTTTTTT

V gene: TRBV4-3
clone size: few
CDR3 length: 14
J gene: TRBJ2-7
D gene: TRBD1
CDR3 protein: CASSRTGGSYEQYF
CDR3 DNA: TGCGCCAGCAGCCGGACAGGGGGCTCCTACGAGCAGTACTTC

V gene: TRBV7-9
clone size: NA
CDR3 length: 16
J gene: TRBJ2-4
D gene: NA
CDR3 protein: CASSLGLPAGKNIQYF
CDR3 DNA: TGTGCCAGCAGCCTCGGTCTCCCCGCGGGCAAAAACATTCAGTACTTC

V gene: TRBV4-1
clone size: few
CDR3 length: 14
J gene: TRBJ1-2
D gene: TRBD1
CDR3 protein: CASSQGQGSDGYTF
CDR3 DNA: TGCGCCAGCAGCCAAGGACAGGGCTCGGATGGCTACACCTTC

V gene: TRBV9
clone size: NA
CDR3 length: 17
J gene: TRBJ2-5
D gene: NA
CDR3 protein: CASSPPQRARYQETQYF
CDR3 DNA: TGTGCCAGCAGCCCCCCACAGCGGGCACGGTACCAAGAGACCCAGTACTTC

V gene: TRBV19
clone size: NA
CDR3 length: 15
J gene: TRBJ2-1
D gene: TRBD2
CDR3 protein: CASSPGTSGTTEQFF
CDR3 DNA: TGTGCCAGTAGTCCCGGGACTAGCGGTACTACGGAGCAGTTCTTC

V gene: TRBV6-6
clone size: once
CDR3 length: 14
J gene: TRBJ1-6
D gene: TRBD1
CDR3 protein: CASSRQGLNSPLHF
CDR3 DNA: TGTGCCAGCAGTCGACAGGGCTTAAATTCACCCCTCCACTTT

V gene: TRBV19
clone size: NA
CDR3 length: 15
J gene: TRBJ1-5
D gene: NA
CDR3 protein: CASSAFARGGQPQHF
CDR3 DNA: TGTGCCAGCTCCGCCTTTGCACGGGGGGGACAGCCCCAGCATTTT

V gene: TRBV11-1
clone size: once
CDR3 length: 14
J gene: TRBJ2-7
D gene: NA
CDR3 protein: CASSLLLASYEQYF
CDR3 DNA: TGTGCCAGCAGCTTACTCCTAGCGTCCTACGAGCAGTACTTC

V gene: TRBV5-1
clone size: NA
CDR3 length: 15
J gene: TRBJ1-3
D gene: TRBD1
CDR3 protein: CASSDPQGAIDTIYF
CDR3 DNA: TGCGCCAGCAGCGACCCACAGGGGGCGATCGACACCATATATTTT

V gene: TRBV6-5
clone size: NA
CDR3 length: 14
J gene: TRBJ2-7
D gene: NA
CDR3 protein: CASSYSLWSGEQYF
CDR3 DNA: TGTGCCAGCAGTTATTCTCTGTGGAGCGGCGAGCAGTACTTC

V gene: TRBV4-3
clone size: few
CDR3 length: 17
J gene: TRBJ1-6
D gene: NA
CDR3 protein: CASSQDPSWGGGSPLHF
CDR3 DNA: TGCGCCAGCAGCCAAGATCCATCCTGGGGGGGAGGTTCACCCCTCCACTTT

V gene: TRBV27
clone size: NA
CDR3 length: 14
J gene: TRBJ2-7
D gene: NA
CDR3 protein: CASRGRGSRYEQYF
CDR3 DNA: TGTGCCAGCAGGGGCAGGGGTTCTAGGTACGAGCAGTACTTC

V gene: TRBV11-3
clone size: NA
CDR3 length: 16
J gene: TRBJ2-3
D gene: NA
CDR3 protein: CASSLGNKASTDTQYF
CDR3 DNA: TGTGCCAGCAGCTTAGGAAATAAAGCTAGCACAGATACGCAGTATTTT

V gene: TRBV5-8
clone size: NA
CDR3 length: 12
J gene: TRBJ1-2
D gene: NA
CDR3 protein: CASSSLGAGYTF
CDR3 DNA: TGTGCCAGCAGCTCCCTCGGTGCGGGCTACACCTTC

V gene: TRBV6-1
clone size: NA
CDR3 length: 16
J gene: TRBJ2-1
D gene: TRBD2
CDR3 protein: CASSEAQAGGYNEQFF
CDR3 DNA: TGTGCCAGCAGTGAAGCGCAGGCGGGGGGATACAATGAGCAGTTCTTC

V gene: TRBV15
clone size: NA
CDR3 length: 18
J gene: TRBJ1-5
D gene: NA
CDR3 protein: CATSRDYQGTDSNQPQHF
CDR3 DNA: TGTGCCACCAGCAGAGATTACCAGGGAACGGATAGCAATCAGCCCCAGCATTTT

V gene: TRBV7-2
clone size: NA
CDR3 length: 15
J gene: TRBJ2-7
D gene: NA
CDR3 protein: CASSLQGTLGFEQYF
CDR3 DNA: TGTGCCAGCAGCTTACAAGGGACACTTGGGTTCGAGCAGTACTTC

V gene: TRBV4-1
clone size: NA
CDR3 length: 17
J gene: TRBJ2-2
D gene: TRBD1
CDR3 protein: CASSAHSQGADTGELFF
CDR3 DNA: TGCGCCAGCAGCGCCCACTCACAGGGGGCAGATACCGGGGAGCTGTTTTTT

V gene: TRBV4-1
clone size: NA
CDR3 length: 15
J gene: TRBJ2-3
D gene: TRBD2
CDR3 protein: CASSQTSGGPDTQYF
CDR3 DNA: TGCGCCAGCAGCCAGACTAGCGGGGGGCCAGATACGCAGTATTTT

V gene: TRBV18
clone size: NA
CDR3 length: 15
J gene: TRBJ1-1
D gene: TRBD1
CDR3 protein: CASSPGTGGDSEAFF
CDR3 DNA: TGTGCCAGCTCACCCGGGACAGGGGGCGATAGCGAAGCTTTCTTT

V gene: TRBV5-5
clone size: NA
CDR3 length: 18
J gene: TRBJ1-5
D gene: NA
CDR3 protein: CASSSQRGSDYSNQPQHF
CDR3 DNA: TGTGCCAGCAGCTCTCAGAGGGGGAGCGATTATAGCAATCAGCCCCAGCATTTT